The clone carrying this T cell receptor (beta chain) was observed once. What it recognizes is unknown. These data belong to a study of cytomegalovirus exposure and HLA in healthy donors. V lost 2 bases and J lost 1; bases outside the gene matches: 2. The CDR3 runs to 15 residues. Germline V lookup: CDR1 SGHKS, CDR2 YYEKEE (reference sequence). 60 Vbeta and 13 Jbeta primers were used in PCR. Measured with immunoSEQ multiplex PCR; TCRdb has only the in-frame clones, and not every one. The repertoire holds 100,000 to 150,000 clones, with more than 75% as singletons. Whole-study findings and limits: Association of a missense DCLRE1C variant with TCR beta V- and J-gene trimming was reported in a later analysis. It was reported in a later analysis that an Asian-associated ancestry cluster showed fewer N-insertions than the approximately 700-donor mean.

J is TRBJ2-7 and V is TRBV5-5; 11 positions agree with TRBD1. The material sequenced was PBMCs. The TCR was taken from a woman between 45 and 60 years old in good health and CMV-seropositive. The CDR3 DNA reads as TGTGCCAGCAGCTTCCGGGACAGGGGGTCCTACGAGCAGTACTTC. This codes for CASSFRDRGSYEQYF. Filled out from reference TRBV5-5 and TRBJ2-7, the complete variable domain reads DAGVTQSPTHLIKTRGQQVTLRCSPISGHKSVSWYQQVLGQGPQFIFQYYEKEERGRGNFPDRFSARQFPNYSSELNVNALLLGDSALYLCASSFRDRGSYEQYFGPGTRLTVT.